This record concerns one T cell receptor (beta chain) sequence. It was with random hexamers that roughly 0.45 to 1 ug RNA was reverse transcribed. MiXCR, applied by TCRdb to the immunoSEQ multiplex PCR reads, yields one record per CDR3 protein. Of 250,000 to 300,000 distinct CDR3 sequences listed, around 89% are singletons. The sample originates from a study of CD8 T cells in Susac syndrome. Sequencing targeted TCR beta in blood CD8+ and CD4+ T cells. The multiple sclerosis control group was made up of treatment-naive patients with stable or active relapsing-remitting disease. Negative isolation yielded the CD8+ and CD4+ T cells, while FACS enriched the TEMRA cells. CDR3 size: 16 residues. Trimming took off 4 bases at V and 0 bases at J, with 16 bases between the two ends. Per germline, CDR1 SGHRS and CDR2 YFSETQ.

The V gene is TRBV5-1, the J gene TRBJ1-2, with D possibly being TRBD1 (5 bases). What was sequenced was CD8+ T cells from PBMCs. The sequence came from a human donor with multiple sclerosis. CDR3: CASSPLSQGSNYGYTF. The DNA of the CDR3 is TGCGCCAGCAGCCCTCTATCCCAGGGATCTAACTATGGCTACACCTTC.